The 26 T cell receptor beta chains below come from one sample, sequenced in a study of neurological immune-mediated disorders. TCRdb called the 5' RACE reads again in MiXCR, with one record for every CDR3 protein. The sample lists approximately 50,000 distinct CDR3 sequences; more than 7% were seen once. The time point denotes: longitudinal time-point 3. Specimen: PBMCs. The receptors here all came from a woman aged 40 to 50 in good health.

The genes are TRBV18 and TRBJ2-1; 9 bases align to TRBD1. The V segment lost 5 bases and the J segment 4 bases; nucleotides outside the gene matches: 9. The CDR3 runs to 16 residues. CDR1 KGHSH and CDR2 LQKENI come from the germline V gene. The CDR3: CASSTTGTGLYNEQFF. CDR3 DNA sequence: TGTGCCAGCTCAACAACAGGGACAGGGCTGTACAATGAGCAGTTCTTC.

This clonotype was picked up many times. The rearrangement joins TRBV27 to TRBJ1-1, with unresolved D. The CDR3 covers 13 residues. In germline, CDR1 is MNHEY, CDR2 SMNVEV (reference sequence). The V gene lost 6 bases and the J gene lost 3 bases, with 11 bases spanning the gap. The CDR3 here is CASRYWIHTEAFF. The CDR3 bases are TGTGCCAGCAGGTACTGGATTCACACTGAAGCTTTCTTT.

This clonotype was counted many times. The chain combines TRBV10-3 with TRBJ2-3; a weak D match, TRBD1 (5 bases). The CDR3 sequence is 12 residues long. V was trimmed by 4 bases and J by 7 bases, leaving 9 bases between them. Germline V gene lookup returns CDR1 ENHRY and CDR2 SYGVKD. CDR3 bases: TGTGCCATCAGTGGTGACAGTAATACGCAGTATTTT. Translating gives CAISGDSNTQYF.

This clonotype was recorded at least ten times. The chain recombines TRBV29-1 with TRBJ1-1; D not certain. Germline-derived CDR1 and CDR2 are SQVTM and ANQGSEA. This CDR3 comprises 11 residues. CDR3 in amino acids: CTSSDWGEAFF. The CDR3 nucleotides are TGCACCTCGTCGGATTGGGGTGAAGCTTTCTTT. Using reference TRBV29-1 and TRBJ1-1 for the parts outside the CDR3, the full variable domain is SAVISQKPSRDICQRGTSLTIQCQVDSQVTMMFWYRQQPGQSLTLIATANQGSEATYESGFVIDKFPISRPNLTFSTLTVSNMSPEDSSIYLCTSSDWGEAFFGQGTRLTVV.

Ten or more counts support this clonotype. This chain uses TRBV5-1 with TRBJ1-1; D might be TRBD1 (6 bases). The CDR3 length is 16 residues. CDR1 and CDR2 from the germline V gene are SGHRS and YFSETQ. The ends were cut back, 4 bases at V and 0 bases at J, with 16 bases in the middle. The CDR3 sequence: CASSLTGGVMNTEAFF. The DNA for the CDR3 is TGCGCCAGCAGCCTCACGGGGGGCGTCATGAACACTGAAGCTTTCTTT.

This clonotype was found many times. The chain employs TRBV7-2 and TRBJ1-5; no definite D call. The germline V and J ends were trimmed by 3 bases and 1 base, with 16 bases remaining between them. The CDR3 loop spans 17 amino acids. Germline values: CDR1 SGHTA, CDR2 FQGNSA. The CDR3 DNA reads TGTGCCAGCAGCTTCTCACTTAACACGGACAGCAATCAGCCCCAGCATTTT. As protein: CASSFSLNTDSNQPQHF.

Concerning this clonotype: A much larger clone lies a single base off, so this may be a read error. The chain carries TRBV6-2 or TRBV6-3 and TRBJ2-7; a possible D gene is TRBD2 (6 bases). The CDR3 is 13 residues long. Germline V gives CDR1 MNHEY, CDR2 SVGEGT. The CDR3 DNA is TGTGCCAGCATGGATAGCGGTGCCTACGACCAGTACTTC. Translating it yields CASMDSGAYDQYF.

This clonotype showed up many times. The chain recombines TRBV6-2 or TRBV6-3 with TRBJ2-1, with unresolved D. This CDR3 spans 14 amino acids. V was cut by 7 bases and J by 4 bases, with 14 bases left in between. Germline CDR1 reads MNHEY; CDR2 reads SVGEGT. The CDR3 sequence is CASKLPLRYNEQFF. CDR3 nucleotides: TGTGCCAGCAAACTCCCACTAAGGTACAATGAGCAGTTCTTC.

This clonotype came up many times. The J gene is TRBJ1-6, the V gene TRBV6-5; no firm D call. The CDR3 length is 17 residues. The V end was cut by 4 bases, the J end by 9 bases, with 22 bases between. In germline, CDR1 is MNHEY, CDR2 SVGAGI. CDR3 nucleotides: TGTGCCAGCAGTTGGACCAAGGATTCCCTGGGGTTTTCACCCCTCCACTTT. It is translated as CASSWTKDSLGFSPLHF.

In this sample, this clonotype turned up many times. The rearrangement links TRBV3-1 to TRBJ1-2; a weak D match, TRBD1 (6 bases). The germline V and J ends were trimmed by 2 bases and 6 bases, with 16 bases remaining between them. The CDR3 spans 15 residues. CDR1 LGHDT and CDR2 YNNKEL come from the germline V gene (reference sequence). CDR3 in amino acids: CASSQLSGGGNGYTF. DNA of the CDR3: TGTGCCAGCAGCCAATTGTCCGGGGGCGGGAATGGCTACACCTTC.

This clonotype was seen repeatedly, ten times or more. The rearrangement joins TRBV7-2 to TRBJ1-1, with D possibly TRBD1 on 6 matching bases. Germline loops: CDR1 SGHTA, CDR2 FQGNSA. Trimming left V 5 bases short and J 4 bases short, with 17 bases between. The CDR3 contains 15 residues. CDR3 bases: TGTGCCAGCAGCCCGACAGGTTGGGGCGGCACTGAAGCTTTCTTT. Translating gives CASSPTGWGGTEAFF.

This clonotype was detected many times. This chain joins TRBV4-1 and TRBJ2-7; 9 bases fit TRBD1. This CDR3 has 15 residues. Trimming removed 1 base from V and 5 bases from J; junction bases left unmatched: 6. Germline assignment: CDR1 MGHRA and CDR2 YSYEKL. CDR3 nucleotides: TGCGCCAGCAGCCAAGGACAGGGGGGGTCCCACGAGCAGTACTTC. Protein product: CASSQGQGGSHEQYF.

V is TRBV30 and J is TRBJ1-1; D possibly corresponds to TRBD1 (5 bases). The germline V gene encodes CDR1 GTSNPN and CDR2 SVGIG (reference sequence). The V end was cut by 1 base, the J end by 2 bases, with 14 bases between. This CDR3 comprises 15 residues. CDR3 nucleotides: TGTGCCTGGAGTGCATGGGACGGCCTTAACACTGAAGCTTTCTTT. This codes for CAWSAWDGLNTEAFF.

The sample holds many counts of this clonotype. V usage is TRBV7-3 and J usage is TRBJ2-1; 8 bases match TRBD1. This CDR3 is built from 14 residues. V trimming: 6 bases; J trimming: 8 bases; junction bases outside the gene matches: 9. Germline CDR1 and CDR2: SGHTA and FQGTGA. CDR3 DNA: TGTGCCAGCAGGCCCTCAGGGGGCAGGGATGAGCAGTTCTTC. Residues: CASRPSGGRDEQFF.

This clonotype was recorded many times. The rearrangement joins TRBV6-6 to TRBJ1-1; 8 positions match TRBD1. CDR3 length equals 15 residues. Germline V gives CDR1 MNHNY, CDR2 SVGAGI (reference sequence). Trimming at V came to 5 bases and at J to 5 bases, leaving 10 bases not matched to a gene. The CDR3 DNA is TGTGCCAGCAGTACCTCCGCAGGGGGCATGACTGAAGCTTTCTTT. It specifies CASSTSAGGMTEAFF.

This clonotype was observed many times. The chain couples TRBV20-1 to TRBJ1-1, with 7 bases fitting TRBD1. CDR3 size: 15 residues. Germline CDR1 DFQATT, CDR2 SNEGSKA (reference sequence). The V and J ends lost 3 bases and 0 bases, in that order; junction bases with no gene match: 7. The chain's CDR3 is CSASARQGLNTEAFF. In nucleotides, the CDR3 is TGCAGTGCTAGCGCCCGACAGGGCTTGAACACTGAAGCTTTCTTT.

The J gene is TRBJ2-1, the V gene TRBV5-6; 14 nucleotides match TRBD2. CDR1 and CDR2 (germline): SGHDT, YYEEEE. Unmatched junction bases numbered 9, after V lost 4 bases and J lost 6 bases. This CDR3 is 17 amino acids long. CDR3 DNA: TGTGCCAGCAGCCCTAGGACTAGCGGGAGGTCGGTCAATGAGCAGTTCTTC. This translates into CASSPRTSGRSVNEQFF.

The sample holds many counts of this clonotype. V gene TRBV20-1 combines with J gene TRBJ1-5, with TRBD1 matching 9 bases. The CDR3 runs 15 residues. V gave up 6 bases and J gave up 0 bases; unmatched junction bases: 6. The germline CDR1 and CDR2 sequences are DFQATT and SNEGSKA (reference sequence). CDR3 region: CSALTGGPSNQPQHF. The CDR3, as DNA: TGCAGTGCCTTGACAGGGGGGCCTAGCAATCAGCCCCAGCATTTT.

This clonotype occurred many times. CDR3 nucleotide sequence: TGTGCCAGCAGCTTTACGAACACCGGGGAGCTGTTTTTT. This translates into CASSFTNTGELFF. V usage is TRBV7-2 and J usage is TRBJ2-2; D not resolved. Per the germline V gene, CDR1 is SGHTA and CDR2 is FQGNSA. The CDR3 consists of 13 residues. V lost 3 bases and J 0 bases, leaving 2 bases between the germline ends.

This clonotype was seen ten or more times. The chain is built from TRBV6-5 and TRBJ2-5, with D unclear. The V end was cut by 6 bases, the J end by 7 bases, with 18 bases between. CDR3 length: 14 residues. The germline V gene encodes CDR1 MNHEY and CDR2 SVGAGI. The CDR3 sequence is CASRPEETLGTQYF. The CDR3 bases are TGTGCCAGCAGACCCGAGGAAACTCTGGGGACCCAGTACTTC.

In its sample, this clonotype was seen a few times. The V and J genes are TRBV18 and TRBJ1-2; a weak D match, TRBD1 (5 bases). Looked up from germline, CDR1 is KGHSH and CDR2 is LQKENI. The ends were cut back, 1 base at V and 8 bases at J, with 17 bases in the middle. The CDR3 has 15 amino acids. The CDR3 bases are TGTGCCAGCTCACCACTCGATCGCAGGGATCGAGGCTACACCTTC. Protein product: CASSPLDRRDRGYTF.

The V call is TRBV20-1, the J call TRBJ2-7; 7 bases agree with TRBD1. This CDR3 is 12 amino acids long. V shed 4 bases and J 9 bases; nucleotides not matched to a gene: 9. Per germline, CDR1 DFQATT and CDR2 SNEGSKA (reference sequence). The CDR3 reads CSATVQGIGQYF. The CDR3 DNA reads TGCAGTGCTACAGTACAGGGGATCGGGCAGTACTTC.

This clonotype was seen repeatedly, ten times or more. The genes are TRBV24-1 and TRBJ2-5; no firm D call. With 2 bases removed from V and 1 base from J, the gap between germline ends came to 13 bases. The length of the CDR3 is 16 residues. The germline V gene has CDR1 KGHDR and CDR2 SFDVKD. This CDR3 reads CATSDYGQQSQETQYF. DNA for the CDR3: TGTGCCACCAGTGATTACGGGCAGCAATCCCAAGAGACCCAGTACTTC.

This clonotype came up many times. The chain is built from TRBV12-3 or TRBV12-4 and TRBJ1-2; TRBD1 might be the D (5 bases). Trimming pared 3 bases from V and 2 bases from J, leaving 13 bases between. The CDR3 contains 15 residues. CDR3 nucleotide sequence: TGTGCCAGCAGTTTGGAGACAGTAGGGAACTATGGCTACACCTTC. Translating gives CASSLETVGNYGYTF.

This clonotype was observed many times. CDR3 in amino acids: CSAWDFRGNEQFF. In nucleotides, the CDR3 is TGCAGTGCTTGGGACTTCCGCGGCAATGAGCAGTTCTTC. This chain joins TRBV20-1 and TRBJ2-1, with D tentatively TRBD2 (6 bases). V gave up 5 bases and J gave up 6 bases, with 14 bases separating them. The CDR3 is 13 residues long. The germline V gene has CDR1 DFQATT and CDR2 SNEGSKA (reference sequence).

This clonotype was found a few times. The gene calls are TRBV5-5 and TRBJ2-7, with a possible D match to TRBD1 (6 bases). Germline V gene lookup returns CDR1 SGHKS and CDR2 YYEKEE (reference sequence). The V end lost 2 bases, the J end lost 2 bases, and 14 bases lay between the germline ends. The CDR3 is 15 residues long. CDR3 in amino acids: CASSFGQHTAYEQYF. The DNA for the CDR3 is TGTGCCAGCAGCTTTGGACAGCACACCGCCTACGAGCAGTACTTC.